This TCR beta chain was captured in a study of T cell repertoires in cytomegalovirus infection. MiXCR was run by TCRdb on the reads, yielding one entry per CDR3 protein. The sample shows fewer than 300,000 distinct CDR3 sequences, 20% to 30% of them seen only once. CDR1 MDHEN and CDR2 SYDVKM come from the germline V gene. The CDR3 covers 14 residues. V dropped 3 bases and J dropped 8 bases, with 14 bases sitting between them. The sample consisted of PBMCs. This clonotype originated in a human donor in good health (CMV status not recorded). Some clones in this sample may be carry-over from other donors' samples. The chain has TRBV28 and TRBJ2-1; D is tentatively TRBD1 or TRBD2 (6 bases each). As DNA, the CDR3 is TGTGCCAGCAGTTTGTCGGCCGGGGGCGATGAGCAGTTCTTC. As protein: CASSLSAGGDEQFF.